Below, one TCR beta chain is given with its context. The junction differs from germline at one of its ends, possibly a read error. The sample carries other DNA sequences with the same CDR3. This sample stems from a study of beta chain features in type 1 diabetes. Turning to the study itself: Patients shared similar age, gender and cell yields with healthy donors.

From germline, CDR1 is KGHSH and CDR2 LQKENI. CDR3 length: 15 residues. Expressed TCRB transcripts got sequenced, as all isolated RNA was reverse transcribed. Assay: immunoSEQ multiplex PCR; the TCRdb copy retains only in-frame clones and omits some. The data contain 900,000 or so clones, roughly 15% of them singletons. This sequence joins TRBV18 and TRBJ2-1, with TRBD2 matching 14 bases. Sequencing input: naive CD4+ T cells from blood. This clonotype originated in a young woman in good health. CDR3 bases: TGCGCCAGCTCGCCCGGGACTAGCGGGAGACATGAGCAGTTCTTC. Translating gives CASSPGTSGRHEQFF.